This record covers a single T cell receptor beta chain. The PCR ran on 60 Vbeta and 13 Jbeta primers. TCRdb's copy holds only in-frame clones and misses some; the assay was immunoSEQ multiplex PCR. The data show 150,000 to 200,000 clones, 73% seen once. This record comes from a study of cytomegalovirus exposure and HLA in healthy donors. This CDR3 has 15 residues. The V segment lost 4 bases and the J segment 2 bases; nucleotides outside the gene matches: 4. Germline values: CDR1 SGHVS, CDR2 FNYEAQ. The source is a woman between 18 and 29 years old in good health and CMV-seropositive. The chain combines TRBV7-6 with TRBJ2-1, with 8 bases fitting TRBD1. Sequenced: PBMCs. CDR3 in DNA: TGTGCCAGCAGCTCCAGGGGACAGGCCTACAATGAGCAGTTCTTC. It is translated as CASSSRGQAYNEQFF.